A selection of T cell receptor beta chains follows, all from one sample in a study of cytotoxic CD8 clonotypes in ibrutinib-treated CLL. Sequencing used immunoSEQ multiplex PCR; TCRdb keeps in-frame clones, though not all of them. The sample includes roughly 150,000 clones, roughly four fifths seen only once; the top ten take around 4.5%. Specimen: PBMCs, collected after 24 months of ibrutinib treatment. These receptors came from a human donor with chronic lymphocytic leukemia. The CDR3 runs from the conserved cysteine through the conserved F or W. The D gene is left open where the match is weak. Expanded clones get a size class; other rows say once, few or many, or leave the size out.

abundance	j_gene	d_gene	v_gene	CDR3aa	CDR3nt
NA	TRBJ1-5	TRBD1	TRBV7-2	CASSSDRTGFGQPQHF	TGTGCCAGCAGCTCAGACCGGACAGGGTTCGGTCAGCCCCAGCATTTT
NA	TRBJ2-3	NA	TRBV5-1	CASAVDSAGTQYF	TGCGCCAGCGCCGTAGACTCCGCCGGCACGCAGTATTTT
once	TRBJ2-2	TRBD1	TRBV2	CASRDRGLDTGELFF	TGTGCCAGCAGGGACAGGGGGCTTGACACCGGGGAGCTGTTTTTT
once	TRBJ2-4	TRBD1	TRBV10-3	CAISETGGLNIQYF	TGTGCCATCAGCGAGACAGGGGGGTTAAACATTCAGTACTTC
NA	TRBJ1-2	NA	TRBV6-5	CASSSTRNYGYTF	TGTGCCAGCAGTTCCACGAGGAACTATGGCTACACCTTC
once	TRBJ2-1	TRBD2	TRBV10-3	CAISELIAGDKGNEQFF	TGTGCCATCAGTGAGTTGATAGCGGGGGACAAGGGGAATGAGCAGTTCTTC
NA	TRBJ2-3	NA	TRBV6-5	CASRSVGGAADTQYF	TGTGCCAGCAGGTCCGTGGGGGGGGCCGCAGATACGCAGTATTTT
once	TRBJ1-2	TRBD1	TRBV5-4	CASSPGTATVPRGYTF	TGCGCCAGCAGCCCAGGGACAGCGACCGTACCCCGTGGCTACACCTTC
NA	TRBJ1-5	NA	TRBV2	CASSEAFNQPQHF	TGTGCCAGCAGTGAAGCCTTCAATCAGCCCCAGCATTTT
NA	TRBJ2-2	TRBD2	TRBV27	CASSHRESSGGGELFF	TGTGCCAGCAGTCATAGGGAGTCTAGCGGGGGCGGGGAGCTGTTTTTT